This entry describes one TCR beta chain. Antigen specificity is unknown. This CDR3 is built from 15 residues. Unmatched junction bases numbered 8, after V lost 4 bases and J lost 4 bases. The germline gives CDR1 KGHDR, CDR2 SFDVKD. This sample was included in a study of CD8 T cells in Susac syndrome. Both CD4+ and CD8+ T cells were negatively isolated, and TEMRA cells underwent FACS enrichment. The authors reverse transcribed roughly 0.5 to 1 ug RNA with random hexamers. One entry per CDR3 protein, called by TCRdb with MiXCR from the immunoSEQ multiplex PCR reads. The data contain about 150,000 distinct CDR3 sequences, 85% to 95% of them seen just once; the ten biggest clones take up about 0.17%. Notes on the study in general: The study recognized that the number of individuals in its TCR sequencing and HLA analysis was relatively small.

The TCR was taken from a human donor with Susac syndrome. Source material: CD4+ T cells from PBMCs. V usage is TRBV24-1 and J usage is TRBJ2-5; TRBD1 matches at 7 bases. The CDR3 here is CATSDPRTGGETQYF. The DNA of the CDR3 is TGTGCCACCAGTGACCCCAGGACAGGAGGAGAGACCCAGTACTTC.